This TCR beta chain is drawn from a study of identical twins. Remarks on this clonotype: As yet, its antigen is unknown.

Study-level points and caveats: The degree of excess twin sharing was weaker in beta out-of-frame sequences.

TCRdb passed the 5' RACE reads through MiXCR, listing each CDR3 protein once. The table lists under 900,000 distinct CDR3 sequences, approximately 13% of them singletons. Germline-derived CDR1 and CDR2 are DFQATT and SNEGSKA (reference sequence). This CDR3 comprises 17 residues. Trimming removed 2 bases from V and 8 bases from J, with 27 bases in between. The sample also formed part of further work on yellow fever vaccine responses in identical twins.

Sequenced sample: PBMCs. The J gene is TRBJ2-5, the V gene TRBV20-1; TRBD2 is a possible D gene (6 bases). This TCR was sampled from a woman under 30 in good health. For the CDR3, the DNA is TGCAGTGCTAGATCTCAGGCGGGCGGGAAGCACCTACTTACCCAGTACTTC. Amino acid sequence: CSARSQAGGKHLLTQYF.